Following are 22 T cell receptor beta chains from one sample sequenced in a study of T cells in Graves' hyperthyroidism and ophthalmopathy. Amplified TCR beta CDR3 regions came from RNA transcripts. During a first-round RT-PCR of the TCR CDR3, the HTBI primer set was used. One entry per CDR3 protein results from TCRdb running MiXCR on the multiplex PCR reads. The data show about 92,000 distinct CDR3 sequences, about 51% seen once. Sequenced sample: blood. The receptors were sampled from a woman aged 40 to 49 with Graves' hyperthyroidism.

This clonotype was observed many times. This sequence joins TRBV19 and TRBJ1-5; the D gene is possibly TRBD1 (5 bases). Germline V gene sequence: CDR1 LNHDA, CDR2 SQIVND (reference sequence). This CDR3 has 12 residues. Trimming stripped 7 bases from V and 5 bases from J, with 9 bases between. CDR3 loop: CASTKGYQPQHF. The CDR3 DNA follows: TGTGCCAGTACCAAGGGGTATCAGCCCCAGCATTTT.

In regard to this clonotype: A read error is likely, as this CDR3 ends without the conserved phenylalanine or tryptophan. It is unclear where the CDR3 begins or ends on the DNA, so no DNA is shown, and the CDR3 is as TCRdb lists it. The chain links TRBV7-8 to TRBJ2-7; whether TRBD1, the table's D call, matches the DNA was not checked. The CDR3 length equals 10 residues, ends included. CDR1 and CDR2 from the germline V gene are SGHVS and FQNEAQ. Here the CDR3 reads CASSYPVEYT.

As concerns this clonotype: One junction end disagrees with the germline gene, perhaps due to a read error. The chain carries TRBV25-1 and TRBJ2-7; TRBD2 matches at 11 bases. The germline gives CDR1 MGHDK, CDR2 SYGVNS. This CDR3 is 15 amino acids long. The CDR3 reads CASSEYETSGKEQHF. For the CDR3, the DNA is TGTGCCAGCAGTGAATACGAGACTAGCGGGAAGGAGCAGCACTTC.

CDR3 region: CASSLRATSEYEQFF. Written as DNA, the CDR3 is TGCGCCAGCAGCTTGAGGGCGACTAGCGAATATGAGCAGTTCTTC. The chain combines TRBV5-1 with TRBJ2-1; 8 positions agree with TRBD2. J was trimmed by 8 bases and V by 1 base; bases with no gene match: 8. Germline CDR1 and CDR2: SGHRS and YFSETQ. The CDR3 has 15 residues.

This clonotype was counted many times. The V call is TRBV12-3 or TRBV12-4, the J call TRBJ2-7; 11 bases line up with TRBD2. This CDR3 contains 14 residues. V lost 8 bases, J lost 4 bases, and 7 bases stayed unmatched. CDR3 sequence: CASRVAGGLYEQYF. CDR3 bases: TGTGCCAGCCGGGTAGCGGGAGGGCTTTACGAGCAGTACTTC.

The chain carries TRBV12-3 or TRBV12-4 and TRBJ1-1, with D unresolved. V was clipped by 3 bases and J by 3 bases, with 11 bases between them. The CDR3 has 14 residues. CDR3 loop: CASSLRPMDTEAFF. CDR3 nucleotides: TGTGCCAGCAGTTTGAGACCCATGGACACTGAAGCTTTCTTT.

On this clonotype itself: A much larger clonotype is one base distant, so this may be a read error. The V gene is TRBV11-2, the J gene TRBJ2-5, with 9 bases aligning to TRBD2. From germline, CDR1 is SGHAT and CDR2 FQNNGV. CDR3 length: 20 amino acids. In DNA, the CDR3 is TGTGCCAGCAGCCAAGATCTGGCGGGAGGGACGAGAGCGGGGAAAGAGGCCCAGTACTTC. Its translation: CASSQDLAGGTRAGKEAQYF. Full variable domain (remainder filled in from reference TRBV11-2 and TRBJ2-5): EAGVAQSPRYKIIEKRQSVAFWCNPISGHATLYWYQQILGQGPKLLIQFQNNGVVDDSQLPKDRFSAERLKGVDSTLKIQPAKLEDSAVYLCASSQDLAGGTRAGKEAQYFGPGTRLLVL.

This clonotype was counted at least ten times. The chain is built from TRBV29-1 and TRBJ1-2; D is possibly TRBD1 (5 bases). V was pared by 3 bases and J by 3 bases, with 11 bases between. Germline values: CDR1 SQVTM, CDR2 ANQGSEA. The length of the CDR3 is 13 residues. The CDR3 sequence: CSVDRGRDYGYTF. CDR3 in DNA: TGCAGCGTTGATCGGGGGAGAGACTATGGCTACACCTTC.

This clonotype was seen a single time. The chain couples TRBV11-2 to TRBJ2-7; D might be TRBD1 (6 bases). CDR1 and CDR2 (germline): SGHAT, FQNNGV. The length of the CDR3 is 14 residues. Between the trimmed V and J ends, which lost 5 bases and 3 bases, there was a span of 14 bases. The CDR3 bases are TGTGCCAGCAGCACAGGGAACATTGGCTACGAGCAGTACTTC. Residues: CASSTGNIGYEQYF.

The chain has TRBV29-1 and TRBJ2-5; no reliable D call. The CDR3 has 11 amino acids. Germline values: CDR1 SQVTM, CDR2 ANQGSEA. V was shortened by 5 bases and J by 2 bases, with 6 bases between the two germline ends. CDR3 coding DNA: TGCAGCGTTCTCGTACAAGAGACCCAGTACTTC. It translates to CSVLVQETQYF.

This clonotype was counted many times. The V gene is TRBV10-1, the J gene TRBJ2-5; either TRBD1 or TRBD2 may supply D (5 bases each). The ends were cut back, 6 bases at V and 1 base at J, with 12 bases in the middle. CDR1 is WNHNN, CDR2 SYGVQD, per germline (reference sequence). This CDR3 has 14 residues. CDR3 sequence (DNA): TGCGCCAGCAGGACCACGGGGCGCCAAGAGACCCAGTACTTC. Encoded protein: CASRTTGRQETQYF.

This clonotype was seen once. In DNA form, the CDR3 reads TGTGCCAGCAGTCCGCGACTTGGACTAGCGGCCGGGGAGCTGTTTTTT. Its translation: CASSPRLGLAAGELFF. The chain employs TRBV12-3 or TRBV12-4 and TRBJ2-2; 10 nucleotides match TRBD2. The CDR3 is 16 residues long. The V segment lost 5 bases and the J segment 6 bases; nucleotides outside the gene matches: 9.

Regarding this clonotype: One end of the junction varies from germline; a read error may be responsible. The rearrangement joins TRBV7-9 to TRBJ1-2, with 8 bases fitting TRBD1. Germline V gene sequence: CDR1 SEHNR, CDR2 FQNEAQ (reference sequence). The CDR3 is 14 residues long. This chain's CDR3 is CASSCGHRDRGIVF. Here the CDR3 DNA reads TGTGCCAGCAGCTGTGGTCACAGAGACAGGGGCATCGTTTTC.

This clonotype was detected many times. V usage is TRBV4-2 and J usage is TRBJ2-7, with 9 positions matching TRBD2. Germline-derived CDR1 and CDR2 are LGHNA and YNFKEQ. J gave up 6 bases and V 1 base, and 4 bases lay outside the gene matches. The CDR3 covers 14 residues. CDR3 loop: CASSQVETSGEQYF. The CDR3 bases are TGTGCCAGCAGCCAAGTTGAGACTAGCGGCGAGCAGTACTTC.

This clonotype appeared a few times. The genes are TRBV29-1 and TRBJ2-3, with D tentatively TRBD1 or TRBD2 (5 bases each). Germline V gene data show CDR1 as SQVTM and CDR2 as ANQGSEA. The CDR3 covers 18 residues. V lost 5 bases and J lost 8, with 32 bases in between. Here the CDR3 reads CSVRNVRGLGHLGSTQYF. The CDR3 DNA follows: TGCAGCGTTAGAAATGTGAGGGGCTTAGGACATTTGGGAAGTACGCAGTATTTT.

V gene TRBV5-1 combines with J gene TRBJ2-5; TRBD1 matches at 9 bases. Trimming removed 4 bases from V and 3 bases from J; junction bases left unmatched: 13. There are 17 residues in the CDR3. Germline lookup yields CDR1 SGHRS and CDR2 YFSETQ. CDR3 DNA sequence: TGCGCCAGCAGCGTAGGCGGACAGGGGATCGAAGAAGAGACCCAGTACTTC. As protein: CASSVGGQGIEEETQYF. The whole variable domain, remainder taken from reference TRBV5-1 and TRBJ2-5, is KAGVTQTPRYLIKTRGQQVTLSCSPISGHRSVSWYQQTPGQGLQFLFEYFSETQRNKGNFPGRFSGRQFSNSRSEMNVSTLELGDSALYLCASSVGGQGIEEETQYFGPGTRLLVL.

CDR3 DNA: TGTGCCAGCAGCGCCCCCGGGACAGGTGCTAACTATGGCTACACCTTC. Amino acid sequence: CASSAPGTGANYGYTF. The genes are TRBV2 and TRBJ1-2, with 8 positions matching TRBD1. Germline loops: CDR1 SNHLY, CDR2 FYNNEI. The junction had 9 bases not matched to a gene; V was cut back by 6 bases and J by 0 bases. The CDR3 sequence is 16 residues long.

This clonotype was counted only a few times. The chain has TRBV25-1 and TRBJ1-2; D perhaps matches TRBD1 (6 bases). The V and J ends lost 7 bases and 2 bases respectively, with 8 bases between them. The germline gives CDR1 MGHDK, CDR2 SYGVNS. The CDR3 has 12 amino acids. The DNA for the CDR3 is TGTGCCAGCAAAGACAGGAACTATGGCTACACCTTC. It yields the protein CASKDRNYGYTF.

The rearrangement uses TRBV7-9 and TRBJ1-6, with TRBD1 matching 9 bases. V lost 4 bases and J lost 10; bases outside the gene matches: 2. Looked up from germline, CDR1 is SEHNR and CDR2 is FQNEAQ (reference sequence). CDR3 length equals 13 residues. The CDR3 DNA is TGTGCCAGCAGCTGGGGACAGGGCTCACCCCTCCACTTT. The encoded protein is CASSWGQGSPLHF.

The chain joins TRBV15 to TRBJ2-7; 12 positions match TRBD2. V lost 3 bases, J lost 6 bases, and 0 bases stayed unmatched. CDR1 and CDR2 (germline): LNHNV, YYDKDF (reference sequence). The CDR3 has 13 amino acids. The CDR3 nucleotides are TGTGCCACCAGCAGGACTAGCGGGAGCGAGCAGTACTTC. Residues: CATSRTSGSEQYF.

This clonotype came up many times. V and J are TRBV20-1 and TRBJ2-5; D perhaps matches TRBD2 (7 bases). This CDR3 is 13 amino acids long. V lost 3 bases and J lost 5, with 13 bases in between. Per the germline V gene, CDR1 is DFQATT and CDR2 is SNEGSKA (reference sequence). The CDR3 region has the DNA TGCAGTGCTAGGGGGGGGGCCACTGAGACCCAGTACTTC. This translates into CSARGGATETQYF.

This clonotype was seen ten or more times. The chain uses TRBV5-1 and TRBJ1-1, with D unclear. Germline CDR1 is SGHRS and CDR2 is YFSETQ. The V end lost 4 bases, the J end lost 1 base, and 8 bases lay between the germline ends. The CDR3 runs 13 residues. The CDR3 region has the DNA TGCGCCAGCAGCACGGACGGGAACACTGAAGCTTTCTTT. Translating it yields CASSTDGNTEAFF.